Included here is one TCR beta chain sequence, with context. Its antigen is unidentified. J was trimmed by 4 bases and V by 1 base; bases with no gene match: 3. The CDR3 is made up of 15 amino acids. Germline CDR1 SGDLS, CDR2 YYNGEE. These data come from a study of OX40 agonist ivuxolimab in advanced cancers. Study results and caveats: Among the lowest levels of clonal expansion were found in partial responders at 0.1-3.0 mg/kg.

TCRdb's table, derived via immunoSEQ multiplex PCR, lists solely in-frame clones and lacks some. Of approximately 90,000 clones listed, around 88% are singletons. The chain employs TRBV9 and TRBJ2-3; 10 bases line up with TRBD2. The sequence came from an adult with an advanced solid tumor such as melanoma, head and neck, liver or kidney cancer. The sample here was CD4+ or CD8+ T cells sorted from blood, taken in a trial of the OX40 agonist ivuxolimab. Here the CDR3 DNA reads TGTGCCAGCAGCGTACGGCTAGCGGGGGCAGATACGCAGTATTTT. Amino acid sequence: CASSVRLAGADTQYF.